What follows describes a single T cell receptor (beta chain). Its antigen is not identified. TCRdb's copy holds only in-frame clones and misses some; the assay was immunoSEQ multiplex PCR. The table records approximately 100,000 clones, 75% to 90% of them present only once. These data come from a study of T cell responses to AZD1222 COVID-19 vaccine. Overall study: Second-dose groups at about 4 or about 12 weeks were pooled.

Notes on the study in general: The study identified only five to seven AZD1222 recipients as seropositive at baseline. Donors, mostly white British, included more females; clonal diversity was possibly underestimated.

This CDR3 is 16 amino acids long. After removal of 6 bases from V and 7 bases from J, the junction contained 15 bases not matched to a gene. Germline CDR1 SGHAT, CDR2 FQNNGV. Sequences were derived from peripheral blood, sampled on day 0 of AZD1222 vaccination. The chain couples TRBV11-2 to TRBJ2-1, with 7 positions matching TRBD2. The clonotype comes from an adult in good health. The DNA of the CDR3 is TGTGCCAGCAGTCGTTCAGGGAGGGGTTCCCAGAATGAGCAGTTCTTC. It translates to CASSRSGRGSQNEQFF.